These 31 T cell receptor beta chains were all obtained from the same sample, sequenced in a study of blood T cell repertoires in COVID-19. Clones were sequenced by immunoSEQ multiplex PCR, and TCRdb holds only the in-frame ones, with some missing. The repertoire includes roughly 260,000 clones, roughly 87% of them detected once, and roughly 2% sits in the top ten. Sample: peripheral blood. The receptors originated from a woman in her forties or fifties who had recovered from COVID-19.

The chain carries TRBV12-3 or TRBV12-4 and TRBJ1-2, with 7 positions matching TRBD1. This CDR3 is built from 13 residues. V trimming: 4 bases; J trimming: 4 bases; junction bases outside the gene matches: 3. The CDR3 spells CASSSTGSYGYTF. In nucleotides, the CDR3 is TGTGCCAGCAGTTCGACAGGGAGCTATGGCTACACCTTC.

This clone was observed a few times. CDR3 residues: CSVEGPKNTEAFF. The CDR3 coding sequence is TGCAGCGTTGAAGGGCCAAAGAACACTGAAGCTTTCTTT. The chain links TRBV29-1 to TRBJ1-1, with no clear D. Trimming stripped 1 base from V and 1 base from J, with 7 bases between. The CDR3 has 13 amino acids. The germline V gene encodes CDR1 SQVTM and CDR2 ANQGSEA. Drawing the rest from reference TRBV29-1 and TRBJ1-1, the complete variable domain is SAVISQKPSRDICQRGTSLTIQCQVDSQVTMMFWYRQQPGQSLTLIATANQGSEATYESGFVIDKFPISRPNLTFSTLTVSNMSPEDSSIYLCSVEGPKNTEAFFGQGTRLTVV.

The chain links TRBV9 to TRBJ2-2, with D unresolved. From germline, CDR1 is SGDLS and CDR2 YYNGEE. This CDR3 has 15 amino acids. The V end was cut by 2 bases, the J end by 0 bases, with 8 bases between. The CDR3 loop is CASSVSNANTGELFF. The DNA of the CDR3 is TGTGCCAGCAGCGTTAGCAACGCGAACACCGGGGAGCTGTTTTTT.

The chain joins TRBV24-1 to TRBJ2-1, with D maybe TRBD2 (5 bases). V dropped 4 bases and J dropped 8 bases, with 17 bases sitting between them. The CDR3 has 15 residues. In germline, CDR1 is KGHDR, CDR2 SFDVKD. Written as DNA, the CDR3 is TGTGCCACCAGTGACTCCGGGGTTGCAGCGGATGAGCAGTTCTTC. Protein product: CATSDSGVAADEQFF.

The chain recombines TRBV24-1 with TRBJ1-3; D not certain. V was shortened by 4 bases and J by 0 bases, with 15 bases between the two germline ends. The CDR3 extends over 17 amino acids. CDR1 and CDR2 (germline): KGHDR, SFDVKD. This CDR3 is CATSDHPGRVSGNTIYF. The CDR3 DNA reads TGTGCCACCAGTGACCACCCGGGGAGGGTCTCTGGAAACACCATATATTTT.

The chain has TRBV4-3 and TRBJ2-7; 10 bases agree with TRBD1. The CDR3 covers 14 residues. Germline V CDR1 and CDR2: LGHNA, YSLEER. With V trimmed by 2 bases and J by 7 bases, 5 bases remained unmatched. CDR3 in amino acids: CASSQRQGAMEQYF. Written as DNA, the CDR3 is TGCGCCAGCAGCCAACGACAGGGGGCAATGGAGCAGTACTTC.

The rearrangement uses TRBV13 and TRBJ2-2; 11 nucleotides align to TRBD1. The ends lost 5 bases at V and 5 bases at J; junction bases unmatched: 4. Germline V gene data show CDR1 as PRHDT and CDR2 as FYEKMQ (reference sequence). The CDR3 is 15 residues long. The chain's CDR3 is CASSADRGHTGELFF. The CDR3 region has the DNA TGTGCCAGCAGCGCGGACAGGGGGCATACCGGGGAGCTGTTTTTT.

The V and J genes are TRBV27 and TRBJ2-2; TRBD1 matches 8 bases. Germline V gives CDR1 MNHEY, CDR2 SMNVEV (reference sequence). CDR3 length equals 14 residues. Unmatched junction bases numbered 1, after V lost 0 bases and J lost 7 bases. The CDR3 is CASSLSGQGGELFF. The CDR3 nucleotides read TGTGCCAGCAGTTTATCCGGACAGGGCGGGGAGCTGTTTTTT.

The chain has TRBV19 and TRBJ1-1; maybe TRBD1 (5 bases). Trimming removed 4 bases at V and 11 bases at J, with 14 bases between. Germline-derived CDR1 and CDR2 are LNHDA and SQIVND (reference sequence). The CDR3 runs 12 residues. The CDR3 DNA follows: TGTGCCAGTAGTACAGGGAGGCTTTCGGCTTTCTTT. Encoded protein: CASSTGRLSAFF. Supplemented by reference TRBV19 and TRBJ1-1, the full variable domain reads DGGITQSPKYLFRKEGQNVTLSCEQNLNHDAMYWYRQDPGQGLRLIYYSQIVNDFQKGDIAEGYSVSREKKESFPLTVTSAQKNPTAFYLCASSTGRLSAFFGQGTRLTVV.

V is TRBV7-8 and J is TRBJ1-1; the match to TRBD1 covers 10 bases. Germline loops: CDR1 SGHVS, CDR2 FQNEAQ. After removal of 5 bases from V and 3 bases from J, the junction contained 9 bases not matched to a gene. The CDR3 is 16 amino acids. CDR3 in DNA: TGTGCCAGCAGCCGGGGACAGGGGCCCACCCACACTGAAGCTTTCTTT. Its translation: CASSRGQGPTHTEAFF.

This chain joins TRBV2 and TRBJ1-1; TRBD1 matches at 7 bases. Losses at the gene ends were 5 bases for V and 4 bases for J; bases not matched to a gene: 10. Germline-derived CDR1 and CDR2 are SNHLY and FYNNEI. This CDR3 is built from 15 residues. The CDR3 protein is CASSTEGQVRTEAFF. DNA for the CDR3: TGTGCCAGCAGTACAGAAGGACAGGTGCGCACTGAAGCTTTCTTT.

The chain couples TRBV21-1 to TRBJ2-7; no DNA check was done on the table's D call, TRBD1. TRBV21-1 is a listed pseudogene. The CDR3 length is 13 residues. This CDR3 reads CATSKDRPYEQYF. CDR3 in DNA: TGTGCCACCTCTAAGGACAGACCCTACGAGCAGTACTTC.

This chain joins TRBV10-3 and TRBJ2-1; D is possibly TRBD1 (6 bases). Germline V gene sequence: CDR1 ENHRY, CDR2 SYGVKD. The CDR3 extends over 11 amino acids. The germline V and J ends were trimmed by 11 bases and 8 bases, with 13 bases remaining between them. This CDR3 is CAGRDMHEQFF. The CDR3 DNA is TGTGCCGGCCGGGACATGCATGAGCAGTTCTTC.

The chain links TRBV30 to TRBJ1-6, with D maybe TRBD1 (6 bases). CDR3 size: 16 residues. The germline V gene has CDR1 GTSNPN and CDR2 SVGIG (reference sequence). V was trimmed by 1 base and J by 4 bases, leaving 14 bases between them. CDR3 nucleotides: TGTGCCTGGAGTGCTTCGGACAGACTTTATAATTCACCCCTCCACTTT. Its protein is CAWSASDRLYNSPLHF.

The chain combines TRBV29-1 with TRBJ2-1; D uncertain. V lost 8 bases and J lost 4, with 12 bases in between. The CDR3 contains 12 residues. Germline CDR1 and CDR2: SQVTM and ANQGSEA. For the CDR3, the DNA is TGCAGCACCTCGAGAGAATACAATGAGCAGTTCTTC. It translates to CSTSREYNEQFF.

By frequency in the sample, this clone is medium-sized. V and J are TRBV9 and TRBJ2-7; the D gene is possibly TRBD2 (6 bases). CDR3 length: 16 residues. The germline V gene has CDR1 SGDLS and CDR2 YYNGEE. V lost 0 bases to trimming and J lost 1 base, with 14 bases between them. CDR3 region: CASSVDDGSSSYEQYF. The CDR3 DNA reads TGTGCCAGCAGCGTAGATGACGGGAGTAGTTCCTACGAGCAGTACTTC.

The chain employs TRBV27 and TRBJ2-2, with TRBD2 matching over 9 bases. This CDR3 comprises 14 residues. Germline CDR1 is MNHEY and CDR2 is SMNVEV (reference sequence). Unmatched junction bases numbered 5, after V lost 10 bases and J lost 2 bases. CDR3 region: CATRLAVNTGELFF. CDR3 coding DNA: TGTGCCACCCGACTAGCGGTTAACACCGGGGAGCTGTTTTTT.

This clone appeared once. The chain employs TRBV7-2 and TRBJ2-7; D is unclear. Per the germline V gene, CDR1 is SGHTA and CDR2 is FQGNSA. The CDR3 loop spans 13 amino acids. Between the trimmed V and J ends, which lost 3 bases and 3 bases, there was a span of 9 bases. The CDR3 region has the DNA TGTGCCAGCAGCTTGCTTCAGGACTACGAGCAGTACTTC. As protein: CASSLLQDYEQYF.

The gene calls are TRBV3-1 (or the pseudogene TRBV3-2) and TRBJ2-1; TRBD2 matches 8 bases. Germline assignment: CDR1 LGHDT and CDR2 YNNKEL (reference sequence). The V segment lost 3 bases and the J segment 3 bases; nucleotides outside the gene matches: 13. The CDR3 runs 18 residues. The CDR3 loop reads CASSHQGAGTRSYNEQFF. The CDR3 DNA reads TGTGCCAGCAGCCATCAAGGTGCCGGGACTAGAAGCTACAATGAGCAGTTCTTC.

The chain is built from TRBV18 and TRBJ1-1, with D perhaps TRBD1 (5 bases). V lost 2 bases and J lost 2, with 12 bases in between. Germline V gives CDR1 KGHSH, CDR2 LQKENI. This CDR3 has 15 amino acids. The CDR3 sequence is CASSPFQGSNTEAFF. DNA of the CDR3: TGTGCCAGCTCACCATTTCAGGGTAGTAACACTGAAGCTTTCTTT.

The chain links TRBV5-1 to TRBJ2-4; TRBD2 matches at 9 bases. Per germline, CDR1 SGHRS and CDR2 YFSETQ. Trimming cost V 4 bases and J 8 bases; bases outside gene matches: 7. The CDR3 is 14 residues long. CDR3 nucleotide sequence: TGCGCCAGCAGCAAGAGCGGGAGGTTCGACATTCAGTACTTC. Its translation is CASSKSGRFDIQYF.

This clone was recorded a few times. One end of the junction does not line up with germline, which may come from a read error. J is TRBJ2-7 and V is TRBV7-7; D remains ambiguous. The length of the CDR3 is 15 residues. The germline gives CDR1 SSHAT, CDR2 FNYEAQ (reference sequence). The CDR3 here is CASSLRPAGSYEQYF. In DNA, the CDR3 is TGTGCTAGCAGCTTAAGGCCCGCAGGATCCTACGAGCAGTACTTC. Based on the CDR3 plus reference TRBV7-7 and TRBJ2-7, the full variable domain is GAGVSQSPRYKVTKRGQDVTLRCDPISSHATLYWYQQALGQGPEFLTYFNYEAQPDKSGLPSDRFSAERPEGSISTLTIQRTEQRDSAMYRCASSLRPAGSYEQYFGPGTRLTVT.

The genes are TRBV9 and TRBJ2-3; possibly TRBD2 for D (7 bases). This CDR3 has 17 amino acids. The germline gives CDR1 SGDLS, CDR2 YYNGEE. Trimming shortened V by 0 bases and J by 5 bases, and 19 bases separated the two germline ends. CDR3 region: CASSVVGGGGVRDTQYF. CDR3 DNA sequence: TGTGCCAGCAGCGTAGTGGGCGGGGGCGGAGTTAGAGATACGCAGTATTTT. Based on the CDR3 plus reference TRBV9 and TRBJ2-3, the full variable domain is DSGVTQTPKHLITATGQRVTLRCSPRSGDLSVYWYQQSLDQGLQFLIQYYNGEERAKGNILERFSAQQFPDLHSELNLSSLELGDSALYFCASSVVGGGGVRDTQYFGPGTRLTVL.

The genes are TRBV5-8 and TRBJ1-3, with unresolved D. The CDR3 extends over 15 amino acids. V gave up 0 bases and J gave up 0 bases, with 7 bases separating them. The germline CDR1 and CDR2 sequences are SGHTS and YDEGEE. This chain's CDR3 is CASSLGLNSGNTIYF. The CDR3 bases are TGTGCCAGCAGCTTGGGACTGAACTCTGGAAACACCATATATTTT.

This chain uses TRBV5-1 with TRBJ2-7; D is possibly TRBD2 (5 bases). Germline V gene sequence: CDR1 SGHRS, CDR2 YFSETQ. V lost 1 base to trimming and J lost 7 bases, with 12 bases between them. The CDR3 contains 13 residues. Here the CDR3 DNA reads TGCGCCAGCAGCTTGAGCCCGTCGGGGGAGCAGTACTTC. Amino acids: CASSLSPSGEQYF. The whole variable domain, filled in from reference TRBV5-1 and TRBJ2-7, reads KAGVTQTPRYLIKTRGQQVTLSCSPISGHRSVSWYQQTPGQGLQFLFEYFSETQRNKGNFPGRFSGRQFSNSRSEMNVSTLELGDSALYLCASSLSPSGEQYFGPGTRLTVT.

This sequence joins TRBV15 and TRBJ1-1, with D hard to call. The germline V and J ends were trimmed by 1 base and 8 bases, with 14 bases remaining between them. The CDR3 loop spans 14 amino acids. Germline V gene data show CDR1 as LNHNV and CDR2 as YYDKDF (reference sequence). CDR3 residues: CATSRARAAPEAFF. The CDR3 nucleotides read TGTGCCACCAGCAGAGCGAGAGCCGCCCCAGAAGCTTTCTTT.

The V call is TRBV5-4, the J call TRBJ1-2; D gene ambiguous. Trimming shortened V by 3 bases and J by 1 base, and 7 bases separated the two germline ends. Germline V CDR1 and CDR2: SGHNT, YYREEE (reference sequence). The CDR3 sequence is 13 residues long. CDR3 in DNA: TGTGCCAGCAGCTCGGCGGTTAACTATGGCTACACCTTC. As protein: CASSSAVNYGYTF.

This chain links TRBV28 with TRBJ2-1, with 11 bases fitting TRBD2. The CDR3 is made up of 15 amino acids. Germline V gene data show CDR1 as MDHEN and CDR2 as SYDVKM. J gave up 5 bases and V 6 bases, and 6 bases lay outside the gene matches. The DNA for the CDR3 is TGTGCCAGCAGCTCTAGCGGGAGGAACCACAATGAGCAGTTCTTC. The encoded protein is CASSSSGRNHNEQFF.

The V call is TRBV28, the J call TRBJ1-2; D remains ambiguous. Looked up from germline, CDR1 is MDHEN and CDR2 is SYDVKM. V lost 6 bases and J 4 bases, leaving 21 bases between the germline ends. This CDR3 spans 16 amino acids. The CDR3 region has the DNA TGTGCCAGCAGCCTGAGTAGTGAGGGCGCATTCTATGGCTACACCTTC. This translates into CASSLSSEGAFYGYTF.

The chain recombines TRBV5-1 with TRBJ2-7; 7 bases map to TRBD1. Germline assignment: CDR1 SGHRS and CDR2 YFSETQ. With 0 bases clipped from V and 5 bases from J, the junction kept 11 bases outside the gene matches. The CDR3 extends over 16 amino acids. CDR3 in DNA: TGCGCCAGCAGCTTGGACTCGACAGGGACAACCCACGAGCAGTACTTC. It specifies CASSLDSTGTTHEQYF.

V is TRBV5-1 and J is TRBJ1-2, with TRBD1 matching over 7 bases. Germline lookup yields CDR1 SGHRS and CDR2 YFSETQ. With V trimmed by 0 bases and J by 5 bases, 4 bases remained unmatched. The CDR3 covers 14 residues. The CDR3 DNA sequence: TGCGCCAGCAGCTTGGCCACAGGGGCTTATGGCTACACCTTC. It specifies CASSLATGAYGYTF.